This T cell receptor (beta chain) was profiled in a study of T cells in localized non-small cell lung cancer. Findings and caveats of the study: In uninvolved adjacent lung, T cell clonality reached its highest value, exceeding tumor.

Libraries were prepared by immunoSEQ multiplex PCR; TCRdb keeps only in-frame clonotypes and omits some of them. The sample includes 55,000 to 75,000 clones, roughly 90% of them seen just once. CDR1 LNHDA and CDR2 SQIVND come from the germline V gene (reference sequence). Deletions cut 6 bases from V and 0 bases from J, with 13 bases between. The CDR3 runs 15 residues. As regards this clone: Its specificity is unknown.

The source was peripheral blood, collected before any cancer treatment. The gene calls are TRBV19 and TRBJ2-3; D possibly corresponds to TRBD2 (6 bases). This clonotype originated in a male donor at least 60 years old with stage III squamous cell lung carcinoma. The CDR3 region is CASRDWRGSTDTQYF. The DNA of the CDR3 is TGTGCCAGTAGGGATTGGCGGGGTAGCACAGATACGCAGTATTTT.